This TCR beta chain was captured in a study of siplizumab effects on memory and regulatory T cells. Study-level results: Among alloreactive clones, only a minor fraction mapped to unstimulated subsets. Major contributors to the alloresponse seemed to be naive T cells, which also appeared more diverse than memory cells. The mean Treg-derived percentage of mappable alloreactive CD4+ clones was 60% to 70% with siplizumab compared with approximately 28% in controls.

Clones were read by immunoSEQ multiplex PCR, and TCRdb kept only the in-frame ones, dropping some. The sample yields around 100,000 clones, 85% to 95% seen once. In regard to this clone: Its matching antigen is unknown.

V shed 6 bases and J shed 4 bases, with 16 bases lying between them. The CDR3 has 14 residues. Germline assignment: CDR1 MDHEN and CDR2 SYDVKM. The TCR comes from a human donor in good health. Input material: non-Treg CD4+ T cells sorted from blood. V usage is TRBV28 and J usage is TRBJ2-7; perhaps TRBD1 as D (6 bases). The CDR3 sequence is CASRGTGKSYEQYF. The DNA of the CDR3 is TGTGCCAGCAGGGGAACAGGGAAATCATACGAGCAGTACTTC.